This T cell receptor (beta chain) was sequenced for a study of blood T cell repertoires in COVID-19. Study context: Researchers got acute and convalescent COVID-19 samples from the United States, Italy and Spain. Nucleic acid was either cDNA or gDNA, and it came from T cells, B-cell-depleted T cells, or PBMCs.

In the original processing: The authors estimated nucleated cell counts from reference gene primer amplification. This table comes from immunoSEQ multiplex PCR, and its TCRdb copy is limited to in-frame clones, with some not included. V, J and clone size are those of that table, while D and trimming were read from the DNA. The sample has a few hundred thousand clones, roughly 90% seen once. Germline V gene sequence: CDR1 SGHTA, CDR2 FQGNSA. The CDR3 totals 12 residues. Trimming stripped 1 base from V and 5 bases from J, with 6 bases between. A single count supports this clone. The sequenced sample was peripheral blood. This receptor was identified in a man aged 40-55 years with acute or convalescent COVID-19. The chain uses TRBV7-2 and TRBJ2-7, with D unclear. The CDR3 DNA follows: TGTGCCAGCAGCTTAGTTCTTCACGAGCAGTACTTC. Protein sequence: CASSLVLHEQYF.